The T cell receptor beta chain described here comes from a study of blood T cells in healthy people across ages. Study-wide background: Every two T cells gave about one barcoded beta molecule via template switching.

The authors drew 8 to 10 milliliters of peripheral blood from each donor. The extraction recovered at least 5.5 micrograms of total RNA per sample. Overall study findings and caveats: Conclusively comparing naive with antigen-experienced cells was impossible with unsorted PBMCs.

The second PCR ran roughly 6 to 11 cycles with a sample-barcoded 5' primer and J-beta primers. From the 5' RACE reads, TCRdb called clonotypes with MiXCR, one entry per CDR3 protein. Here the sample spans around 1,000,000 distinct CDR3 sequences, around two fifths being singletons. This clonotype was observed at least ten times. Its cognate antigen is unknown. The specimen was blood. This receptor was obtained from a man between 18 and 35 years old in good health.

The CDR3 reads CASSLRVYEQYF. DNA for the CDR3: TGTGCCAGCAGTTTAAGGGTTTACGAGCAGTACTTC. V is TRBV12-3 or TRBV12-4 and J is TRBJ2-7; the D is unclear. With 2 bases removed from V and 4 bases from J, the gap between germline ends came to 6 bases. The length of the CDR3 is 12 residues.